This T cell receptor beta chain was sequenced for a study of blood T cell repertoires in COVID-19. Study in general: Samples of COVID-19 (acute and convalescent) were obtained from the United States, Italy and Spain. Sources were T cells, B-cell-depleted T cells, or PBMCs; the material itself was cDNA or gDNA.

Method: immunoSEQ multiplex PCR; TCRdb's copy keeps in-frame clones and lacks some. Among under 75,000 clones, approximately 88% were seen once, and the ten largest hold roughly 2.3%. This CDR3 comprises 16 residues. Germline values: CDR1 MDHEN, CDR2 SYDVKM. V shed 6 bases, J shed 8 bases, and the junction held 17 bases outside the gene matches. Sequencing was carried out using peripheral blood. This receptor was obtained from a human donor in a cohort sampled during active COVID-19. The chain uses TRBV28 and TRBJ2-3; 7 nucleotides line up with TRBD1. CDR3 nucleotide sequence: TGTGCCAGCAGCCCTACCGGACAGGCCAACCTAGGTACGCAGTATTTT. Encoded protein: CASSPTGQANLGTQYF.